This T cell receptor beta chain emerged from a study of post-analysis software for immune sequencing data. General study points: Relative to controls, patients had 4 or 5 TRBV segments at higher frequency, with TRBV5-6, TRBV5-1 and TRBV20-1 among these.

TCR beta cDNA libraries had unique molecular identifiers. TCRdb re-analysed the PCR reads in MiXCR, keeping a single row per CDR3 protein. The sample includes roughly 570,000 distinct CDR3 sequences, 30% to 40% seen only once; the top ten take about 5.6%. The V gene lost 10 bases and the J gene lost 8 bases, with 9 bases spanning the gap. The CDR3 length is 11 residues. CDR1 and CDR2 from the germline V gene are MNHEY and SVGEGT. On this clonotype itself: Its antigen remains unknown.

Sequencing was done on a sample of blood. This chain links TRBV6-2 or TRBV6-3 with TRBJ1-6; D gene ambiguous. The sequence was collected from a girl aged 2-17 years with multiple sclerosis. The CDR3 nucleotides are TGTGCCACCCGGACGGATTCACCCCTCCACTTT. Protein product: CATRTDSPLHF.